This TCR beta chain was sequenced for a study of cytomegalovirus exposure and HLA in healthy donors. With 60 Vbeta and 13 Jbeta primers, the PCR was carried out. Assay: immunoSEQ multiplex PCR; the TCRdb copy retains only in-frame clones and omits some. The table lists about 82,000 clones, 60% to 80% of them singletons. This clone appeared once. What it binds is not known. Study results and limitations: In a later analysis, TCR beta V- and J-gene trimming was associated with a missense DCLRE1C variant.

Trimming left V 0 bases short and J 5 bases short, with 10 bases between. The CDR3 totals 14 residues. CDR1 and CDR2 from the germline V gene are SGHAT and FQNNGV. The source of this sequence is a man aged 60-69 years in good health and CMV-seronegative. The sample was PBMCs. V usage is TRBV11-2 and J usage is TRBJ2-5; a weak D match, TRBD2 (6 bases). This CDR3 is CASSLEAGRETQYF. CDR3 in DNA: TGTGCCAGCAGCTTAGAGGCAGGGAGGGAGACCCAGTACTTC.